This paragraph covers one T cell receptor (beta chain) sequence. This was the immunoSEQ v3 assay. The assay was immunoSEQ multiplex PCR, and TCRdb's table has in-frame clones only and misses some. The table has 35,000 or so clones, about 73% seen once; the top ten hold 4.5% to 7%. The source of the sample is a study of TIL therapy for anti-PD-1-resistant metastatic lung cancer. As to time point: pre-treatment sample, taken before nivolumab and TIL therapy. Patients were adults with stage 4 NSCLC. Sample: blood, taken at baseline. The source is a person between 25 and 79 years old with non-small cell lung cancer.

The CDR3 bases are TGTGCCAGCAGTTACTCGCAAGGACAGGGGGGCTATGGCTACACCTTC. Encoded protein: CASSYSQGQGGYGYTF. This chain links TRBV6-5 with TRBJ1-2, with 10 nucleotides matching TRBD1. Trimming at V came to 0 bases and at J to 4 bases, leaving 5 bases not matched to a gene. This CDR3 is built from 16 residues. The germline CDR1 and CDR2 sequences are MNHEY and SVGAGI.